Listed here are 24 T cell receptor beta chains from one sample, sequenced in a study of blood T cell repertoires in COVID-19. The protocol was immunoSEQ multiplex PCR, while the TCRdb copy is restricted to in-frame clones and leaves out a portion. The table lists 120,000 or so clones, about 85% of them singletons, with under 7% in the top ten. The sequenced sample consisted of peripheral blood. The receptors were gathered from a man of 80 years or more with active or convalescent COVID-19.

The chain uses TRBV18 and TRBJ2-2; TRBD1 matches at 7 bases. The length of the CDR3 is 14 residues. From germline, CDR1 is KGHSH and CDR2 LQKENI. V lost 3 bases, J lost 5 bases, and 3 bases stayed unmatched. The CDR3 sequence is CASSPDRATGELFF. CDR3 DNA sequence: TGTGCCAGCTCACCCGACAGGGCTACCGGGGAGCTGTTTTTT.

Concerning this clone itself: Sequence at one end of the junction differs from germline and may be a read error. V is TRBV19 and J is TRBJ1-5; D gene ambiguous. The CDR3 length is 13 residues. From germline, CDR1 is LNHDA and CDR2 SQIVND (reference sequence). CDR3 sequence reads: CATSGLSNQPQHF. The CDR3 region has the DNA TGTGCCACTAGTGGACTGAGCAATCAGCCCCAGCATTTT.

A word on this clone: At one boundary the junction diverges from the germline segment, which might be a read error. CDR3 in amino acids: CASSQERGQYRF. The CDR3 bases are TGTGCCAGCAGCCAAGAACGTGGGCAGTATAGGTTT. This sequence joins TRBV3-1 (or the pseudogene TRBV3-2) and TRBJ1-1; no clear D. From germline, CDR1 is LGHDT and CDR2 YNNKEL (reference sequence). The CDR3 is 12 residues long.

In its sample, this clone was seen once. V gene TRBV5-4 combines with J gene TRBJ2-3; 10 bases fit TRBD2. The CDR3 loop spans 15 amino acids. Germline loops: CDR1 SGHNT, CDR2 YYREEE (reference sequence). The junction had 3 bases not matched to a gene; V was cut back by 3 bases and J by 2 bases. The CDR3 sequence: CASSWTSGITDTQYF. CDR3 bases: TGTGCCAGCAGCTGGACTAGCGGAATCACAGATACGCAGTATTTT.

The V and J genes are TRBV20-1 and TRBJ2-5; 7 bases agree with TRBD1. There are 15 residues in the CDR3. CDR1 is DFQATT, CDR2 SNEGSKA, per germline (reference sequence). The V gene end was trimmed by 3 bases and the J gene end by 1 base; junction bases not matched to a gene: 8. The CDR3 spells CSASRPGTVQETQYF. The CDR3 DNA sequence: TGCAGTGCTAGTCGACCCGGGACAGTCCAAGAGACCCAGTACTTC.

The chain employs TRBV15 and TRBJ2-3; weak D call: TRBD1 (5 bases). The length of the CDR3 is 16 residues. Germline V gene data show CDR1 as LNHNV and CDR2 as YYDKDF (reference sequence). V was pared by 3 bases and J by 2 bases, with 15 bases between. In DNA, the CDR3 is TGTGCCACCAGCAGGGACCCGGCAGGGATCACAGATACGCAGTATTTT. It specifies CATSRDPAGITDTQYF.

V usage is TRBV11-2 and J usage is TRBJ2-7; the D gene is possibly TRBD2 (5 bases). V dropped 5 bases and J dropped 3 bases, with 14 bases sitting between them. In germline, CDR1 is SGHAT, CDR2 FQNNGV. The CDR3 consists of 14 residues. The CDR3 nucleotides read TGTGCCAGCAGCCCAATAGTTGAGGGCTACGAGCAGTACTTC. Translated: CASSPIVEGYEQYF.

The CDR3 sequence is CASSHRGGQETQYF. The DNA of the CDR3 is TGCGCCAGCAGCCACCGCGGTGGGCAAGAGACCCAGTACTTC. The V and J genes are TRBV5-1 and TRBJ2-5; unclear D gene. This CDR3 comprises 14 residues. Trimming left V 4 bases short and J 2 bases short, with 12 bases between. The germline V gene encodes CDR1 SGHRS and CDR2 YFSETQ.

J is TRBJ2-3 and V is TRBV3-1 (or the pseudogene TRBV3-2), with D tentatively TRBD2 (6 bases). Trimming cost V 3 bases and J 2 bases, with 15 bases left between them. Germline V gene sequence: CDR1 LGHDT, CDR2 YNNKEL (reference sequence). CDR3 length equals 16 residues. CDR3 protein: CASSQQRAPPTDTQYF. CDR3 nucleotide sequence: TGTGCCAGCAGCCAGCAGCGGGCCCCCCCCACAGATACGCAGTATTTT.

The CDR3 DNA is TGTGCCAGCAGTTACGAGGGCTATAATTCACCCCTCCACTTT. Translating it yields CASSYEGYNSPLHF. The rearrangement uses TRBV6-5 and TRBJ1-6, with D hard to call. The ends were cut back, 2 bases at V and 3 bases at J, with 5 bases in the middle. The CDR3 consists of 14 residues. Germline loops: CDR1 MNHEY, CDR2 SVGAGI.

Only one count was recorded for this clone. The rearrangement links TRBV4-3 to TRBJ2-1; 7 positions agree with TRBD2. V lost 4 bases and J lost 3; bases outside the gene matches: 6. The CDR3 extends over 15 amino acids. Germline V gene data show CDR1 as LGHNA and CDR2 as YSLEER. For the CDR3, the DNA is TGCGCCAGCAGCCTACGGACTAGGGGCTACAATGAGCAGTTCTTC. This encodes CASSLRTRGYNEQFF.

This chain joins TRBV6-5 and TRBJ1-6; weak D call: TRBD1 (5 bases). Trimming shortened V by 5 bases and J by 7 bases, and 12 bases separated the two germline ends. Germline V CDR1 and CDR2: MNHEY, SVGAGI. The CDR3 sequence is 14 residues long. Here the CDR3 DNA reads TGTGCCAGCAGTCGAAGACGGGGGAATTCACCCCTCCACTTT. This encodes CASSRRRGNSPLHF.

This clone was observed a handful of times. The chain combines TRBV20-1 with TRBJ2-5; no clear D gene. The germline V gene has CDR1 DFQATT and CDR2 SNEGSKA (reference sequence). Trimming pared 3 bases from V and 4 bases from J, leaving 6 bases between. CDR3 length equals 11 residues. The CDR3: CSASGRETQYF. The CDR3 DNA reads TGCAGTGCTAGTGGTCGAGAGACCCAGTACTTC.

The J gene is TRBJ1-6, the V gene TRBV30, with D possibly matching TRBD1 (6 bases). Trimming cost V 5 bases and J 0 bases, with 17 bases left between them. This CDR3 contains 17 residues. Per germline, CDR1 GTSNPN and CDR2 SVGIG (reference sequence). The CDR3 loop reads CAWSPGHGSSYNSPLHF. The CDR3 coding sequence is TGTGCCTGGTCCCCGGGACATGGGAGCTCCTATAATTCACCCCTCCACTTT.

V usage is TRBV5-1 and J usage is TRBJ1-5; D is unclear. Per the germline V gene, CDR1 is SGHRS and CDR2 is YFSETQ. The CDR3 covers 15 residues. V lost 0 bases, J lost 4 bases, and 11 bases lay in between. In DNA form, the CDR3 reads TGCGCCAGCAGCTTGGGATTCCAGTCGAATCAGCCCCAGCATTTT. It codes for CASSLGFQSNQPQHF. Full variable domain (outside the CDR3, taken from reference TRBV5-1 and TRBJ1-5): KAGVTQTPRYLIKTRGQQVTLSCSPISGHRSVSWYQQTPGQGLQFLFEYFSETQRNKGNFPGRFSGRQFSNSRSEMNVSTLELGDSALYLCASSLGFQSNQPQHFGDGTRLSIL.

V gene TRBV7-3 combines with J gene TRBJ2-2, with a tentative D call TRBD1 (6 bases). Looked up from germline, CDR1 is SGHTA and CDR2 is FQGTGA. Deletions cut 1 base from V and 6 bases from J, with 15 bases between. The CDR3 sequence is 16 residues long. The CDR3 nucleotides read TGTGCCAGCAGCTTAAATCCTATGGGGGCGGCCGGGGAGCTGTTTTTT. Its translation is CASSLNPMGAAGELFF.

The gene calls are TRBV27 and TRBJ1-1; D unclear. The V end was cut by 4 bases, the J end by 7 bases, with 16 bases between. CDR1 MNHEY and CDR2 SMNVEV come from the germline V gene (reference sequence). The CDR3 is 14 amino acids. The CDR3 DNA reads as TGTGCCAGCAGTTCTAATATCCGGGGTAGTGAAGCTTTCTTT. This codes for CASSSNIRGSEAFF.

The V call is TRBV7-2, the J call TRBJ2-3; maybe TRBD2 (5 bases). Looked up from germline, CDR1 is SGHTA and CDR2 is FQGNSA. The CDR3 is 18 amino acids. Trimming removed 1 base from V and 0 bases from J, with 17 bases in between. For the CDR3, the DNA is TGTGCCAGCAGCTTAGAGCGTCGAGAGCGGCTGAGCACAGATACGCAGTATTTT. This codes for CASSLERRERLSTDTQYF.

The chain recombines TRBV6-5 with TRBJ2-7, with 9 bases fitting TRBD2. From germline, CDR1 is MNHEY and CDR2 SVGAGI. This CDR3 contains 16 residues. V lost 0 bases, J lost 4 bases, and 7 bases stayed unmatched. CDR3 sequence reads: CASSYSGVAGVYEQYF. The CDR3 DNA sequence: TGTGCCAGCAGTTACTCGGGGGTAGCGGGAGTTTACGAGCAGTACTTC.

The V gene is TRBV5-8, the J gene TRBJ2-7; D remains unclear. In germline, CDR1 is SGHTS, CDR2 YDEGEE. The CDR3 runs to 13 residues. Trimming removed 0 bases from V and 6 bases from J, with 10 bases in between. The CDR3 spells CASSLGWAGEQYF. The CDR3, as DNA: TGTGCCAGCAGCTTGGGTTGGGCTGGCGAGCAGTACTTC.

This clone came up once. The chain carries TRBV30 and TRBJ2-5, with 10 positions matching TRBD2. Germline CDR1 is GTSNPN and CDR2 is SVGIG (reference sequence). V lost 0 bases to trimming and J lost 2 bases; unmatched junction nucleotides: 0. CDR3 size: 14 residues. DNA for the CDR3: TGTGCCTGGAGTGTACTAGCGGGACAAGAGACCCAGTACTTC. As protein: CAWSVLAGQETQYF.

V and J are TRBV5-3 and TRBJ2-1, with 8 bases fitting TRBD2. TRBV5-3 is noted as an ORF with a role that remains uncertain. The CDR3 length is 18 residues. V gave up 3 bases and J gave up 8 bases; unmatched junction bases: 19. CDR3 loop: CARSSGGARESGSYEQFF. Written as DNA, the CDR3 is TGTGCCAGAAGCTCCGGGGGGGCGAGGGAATCCGGGAGTTATGAGCAGTTCTTC.

The chain is built from TRBV7-6 and TRBJ2-1; 9 nucleotides line up with TRBD2. The ends lost 5 bases at V and 5 bases at J; junction bases unmatched: 10. Germline CDR1 reads SGHVS; CDR2 reads FNYEAQ. The CDR3 contains 16 residues. In DNA, the CDR3 is TGTGCCAGCAGCATAGGGACTAGCAGGGGGAACAATGAGCAGTTCTTC. Translation: CASSIGTSRGNNEQFF.

The table lists this clone with a count of one. The chain carries TRBV7-8 and TRBJ1-6; D ambiguous. The V end was cut by 1 base, the J end by 8 bases, with 6 bases between. The CDR3 covers 13 residues. Germline CDR1 is SGHVS and CDR2 is FQNEAQ. The CDR3 region is CASSLVQDSPLHF. In nucleotides, the CDR3 is TGTGCCAGCAGCTTAGTTCAGGATTCACCCCTCCACTTT.